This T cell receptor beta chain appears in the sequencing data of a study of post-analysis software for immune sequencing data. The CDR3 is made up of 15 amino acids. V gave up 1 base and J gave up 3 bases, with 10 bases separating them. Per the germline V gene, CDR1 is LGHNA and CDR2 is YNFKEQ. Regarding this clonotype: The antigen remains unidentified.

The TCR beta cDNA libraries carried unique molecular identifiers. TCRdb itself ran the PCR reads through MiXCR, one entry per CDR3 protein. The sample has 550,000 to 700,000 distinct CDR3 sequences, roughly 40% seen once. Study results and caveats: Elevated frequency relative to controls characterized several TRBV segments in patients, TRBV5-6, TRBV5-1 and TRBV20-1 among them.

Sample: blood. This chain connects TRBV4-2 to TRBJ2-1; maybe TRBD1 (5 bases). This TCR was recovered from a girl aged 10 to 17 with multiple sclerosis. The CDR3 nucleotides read TGTGCCAGCAGCCAAGGCTACCAGGGCTACAATGAGCAGTTCTTC. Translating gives CASSQGYQGYNEQFF.